The sequence of this T cell receptor (beta chain) was determined in a study of response to subunit inactivated influenza vaccine. General study results and limits: Authors suggested each seasonal influenza vaccination recruits few new T cells.

CDR1 is MDHEN and CDR2 is SYDVKM in the germline V gene. Trimming shortened V by 1 base and J by 8 bases, and 14 bases separated the two germline ends. The CDR3 sequence is 14 residues long. This clonotype came up a few times. The antigen is undetermined. TCRdb analysed the RT-PCR reads with MiXCR anew, one entry per CDR3 protein. Of roughly 630,000 distinct CDR3 sequences listed, around 13% were seen once; the top ten hold 7.5% to 9%. This receptor was taken from a man aged 50 or older who received an inactivated influenza vaccine. This specimen consisted of PBMCs from blood, obtained around two weeks before vaccination. This sequence joins TRBV28 and TRBJ1-2; D is unclear. CDR3 DNA sequence: TGTGCCAGCAGTTTATCCCCGGGCGCGGGGGGCTACACCTTC. Translating it yields CASSLSPGAGGYTF.